These 10 T cell receptor beta chains were all obtained from the same sample, sequenced in a study of technical replicates of blood from several donors. Sequenced by immunoSEQ multiplex PCR; TCRdb stores in-frame clones only, minus some. The table shows about 88,000 clones, with less than 95% occurring only once. Sequenced input: T cells isolated from PBMCs. The receptors shown here come from a human donor in good health.

The chain joins TRBV6-4 to TRBJ2-1, with 11 bases identical to TRBD1. This CDR3 is built from 15 residues. Germline assignment: CDR1 MRHNA and CDR2 SNTAGT. J lost 7 bases, V lost 2 bases, and 4 bases had no gene match. For the CDR3, the DNA is TGTGCCAGCAGTGACAGGGGACAGGGGGTGAATGAGCAGTTCTTC. The encoded protein is CASSDRGQGVNEQFF.

V is TRBV28 and J is TRBJ2-1; 7 bases fit TRBD1. This CDR3 has 11 residues. V trimming: 10 bases; J trimming: 9 bases; junction bases outside the gene matches: 6. In germline, CDR1 is MDHEN, CDR2 SYDVKM. The DNA of the CDR3 is TGTGCCACCACGACAGGGTTTGAGCAGTTCTTC. Translation gives CATTTGFEQFF.

The V gene is TRBV10-2, the J gene TRBJ1-2, with 7 nucleotides matching TRBD1. Germline CDR1 reads WSHSY; CDR2 reads SAAADI. The CDR3 totals 12 residues. J was trimmed by 6 bases and V by 8 bases; bases with no gene match: 6. Here the CDR3 reads CASLQGEDGYTF. The DNA of the CDR3 is TGCGCCAGCCTGCAGGGGGAGGATGGCTACACCTTC.

This rearrangement joins TRBV27 to TRBJ2-1, with a tentative D call TRBD2 (6 bases). V was shortened by 2 bases and J by 0 bases, with 8 bases between the two germline ends. Germline CDR1 reads MNHEY; CDR2 reads SMNVEV (reference sequence). The CDR3 length is 15 residues. CDR3 bases: TGTGCCAGCAGTTTAGCGGGGAACTCCTACAATGAGCAGTTCTTC. Protein product: CASSLAGNSYNEQFF.

The rearrangement uses TRBV5-4 and TRBJ2-3; no firm D call. This CDR3 contains 13 residues. Per the germline V gene, CDR1 is SGHNT and CDR2 is YYREEE (reference sequence). Trimming took off 6 bases at V and 2 bases at J, with 10 bases between the two ends. CDR3 residues: CASTAANTDTQYF. The CDR3 coding sequence is TGTGCCAGCACCGCGGCCAACACAGATACGCAGTATTTT.

This chain connects TRBV29-1 to TRBJ2-5; 7 positions agree with TRBD1. CDR3 length: 10 amino acids. The germline V gene encodes CDR1 SQVTM and CDR2 ANQGSEA. The V and J ends lost 4 bases and 9 bases, in that order; junction bases with no gene match: 2. The CDR3 spells CSVGQGAQYF. The CDR3 DNA follows: TGCAGCGTTGGGCAGGGGGCCCAGTACTTC.

In the case of this clone: The junction and the germline gene differ at one end; a read error may be behind it. The chain is built from TRBV7-7 and TRBJ2-5; D possibly corresponds to TRBD1 (5 bases). This CDR3 region has 14 residues. Looked up from germline, CDR1 is SSHAT and CDR2 is FNYEAQ (reference sequence). The DNA of the CDR3 is TGTGCTAGCAGCTTGGGTCAGGGATTGTGGACCCAGTACTTC. It yields the protein CASSLGQGLWTQYF. Full variable domain (remainder filled in from reference TRBV7-7 and TRBJ2-5): GAGVSQSPRYKVTKRGQDVTLRCDPISSHATLYWYQQALGQGPEFLTYFNYEAQPDKSGLPSDRFSAERPEGSISTLTIQRTEQRDSAMYRCASSLGQGLWTQYFGPGTRLLVL.

CDR3 DNA: TGTGCCAGCAGCCCCCTTAAGGGGAACTCCTACAATGAGCAGTTCTTC. Residues: CASSPLKGNSYNEQFF. The V gene is TRBV11-2, the J gene TRBJ2-1, with TRBD1 as a possible D gene (5 bases). Germline V gene lookup returns CDR1 SGHAT and CDR2 FQNNGV. Trimming pared 5 bases from V and 0 bases from J, leaving 14 bases between. CDR3 size: 16 residues.

V and J are TRBV15 and TRBJ2-1; 11 bases align to TRBD2. Germline trimming cut 3 bases from V and 7 bases from J; bases unmatched to any gene: 8. The CDR3 extends over 16 amino acids. Germline CDR1 is LNHNV and CDR2 is YYDKDF (reference sequence). The DNA of the CDR3 is TGTGCCACCAGCAGGCAACTAGCGGGAGTAGTAAATGAGCAGTTCTTC. This sequence encodes CATSRQLAGVVNEQFF.

This clone was counted a few times. CDR3 region: CASSLSAGAGKFF. The CDR3 DNA is TGTGCCAGCAGTTTAAGTGCGGGGGCGGGGAAGTTCTTC. V gene TRBV28 combines with J gene TRBJ2-1; D might be TRBD2 (7 bases). Per germline, CDR1 MDHEN and CDR2 SYDVKM. The CDR3 runs to 13 residues. Between the trimmed V and J ends, which lost 2 bases and 14 bases, there was a span of 16 bases.